The 6 T cell receptor beta chains in this list originate from one sample, sequenced in a study of cytomegalovirus exposure and HLA in healthy donors. The PCR made use of 60 Vbeta and 13 Jbeta primers. Repertoires were generated with immunoSEQ multiplex PCR, while TCRdb's copy carries only in-frame clones and drops some. The repertoire consists of about 100,000 clones, with 70% to 80% occurring once and the leading ten covering 8% to 10%. Sequences were obtained from PBMCs. These receptors were obtained from a male donor in good health and CMV-seropositive.

The V call is TRBV29-1, the J call TRBJ1-1, with D perhaps TRBD1 (5 bases). Germline CDR1 is SQVTM and CDR2 is ANQGSEA. Between the trimmed V and J ends, which lost 4 bases and 1 base, there was a span of 10 bases. The CDR3 sequence is 13 residues long. The CDR3 region has the DNA TGCAGCGTTGGAAAGGGGCAGAACACTGAAGCTTTCTTT. This gives the protein CSVGKGQNTEAFF.

V is TRBV5-1 and J is TRBJ2-1; 7 nucleotides match TRBD2. V trimming: 3 bases; J trimming: 10 bases; junction bases outside the gene matches: 10. The CDR3 extends over 14 amino acids. Germline V gene data show CDR1 as SGHRS and CDR2 as YFSETQ. The CDR3 protein is CASSSGTTYMEQFF. CDR3 sequence (DNA): TGCGCCAGCAGCTCCGGGACTACTTACATGGAGCAGTTCTTC. The full variable domain, in which reference TRBV5-1 and TRBJ2-1 provide the parts outside the CDR3, is KAGVTQTPRYLIKTRGQQVTLSCSPISGHRSVSWYQQTPGQGLQFLFEYFSETQRNKGNFPGRFSGRQFSNSRSEMNVSTLELGDSALYLCASSSGTTYMEQFFGPGTRLTVL.

The gene calls are TRBV7-2 and TRBJ2-1, with D perhaps matching TRBD2 (5 bases). The CDR3 has 13 residues. CDR1 and CDR2 from the germline V gene are SGHTA and FQGNSA. V lost 2 bases to trimming and J lost 9 bases, with 11 bases between them. Written as DNA, the CDR3 is TGTGCCAGCAGCTTACAAACTAGAAGTGAGCAGTTCTTC. It is translated as CASSLQTRSEQFF. Full variable domain (rest looked up from reference TRBV7-2 and TRBJ2-1): GAGVSQSPSNKVTEKGKDVELRCDPISGHTALYWYRQSLGQGLEFLIYFQGNSAPDKSGLPSDRFSAERTGGSVSTLTIQRTQQEDSAVYLCASSLQTRSEQFFGPGTRLTVL.

The gene calls are TRBV2 and TRBJ1-5; D call uncertain. Germline V gives CDR1 SNHLY, CDR2 FYNNEI. V was trimmed by 5 bases and J by 11 bases, leaving 13 bases between them. This CDR3 is built from 12 residues. In DNA, the CDR3 is TGTGCCAGCAGTCCGACATTGGGCGCCCAGCATTTT. This codes for CASSPTLGAQHF. Full variable domain (outside the CDR3, taken from reference TRBV2 and TRBJ1-5): EPEVTQTPSHQVTQMGQEVILRCVPISNHLYFYWYRQILGQKVEFLVSFYNNEISEKSEIFDDQFSVERPDGSNFTLKIRSTKLEDSAMYFCASSPTLGAQHFGDGTRLSIL.

In DNA form, the CDR3 reads TGCGCCAGCAGTGAGTCTGGGAGGGGTAGGACCTTC. It codes for CASSESGRGRTF. The chain recombines TRBV10-2 with TRBJ1-2; weak D call: TRBD1 (5 bases). CDR3 length: 12 residues. V lost 0 bases and J lost 14, with 13 bases in between. Per germline, CDR1 WSHSY and CDR2 SAAADI.

To note about this clone: One end of the junction is discordant with germline, which a read error may explain. The chain couples TRBV7-9 to TRBJ2-5; 11 nucleotides align to TRBD2. Germline CDR1 and CDR2: SEHNR and FQNEAQ (reference sequence). This CDR3 comprises 14 residues. The CDR3 here is CSSSLAGGKETQYF. For the CDR3, the DNA is TGTTCCAGCAGTCTAGCGGGAGGAAAAGAGACCCAGTACTTC.